This T cell receptor (beta chain) was identified during a study of T cell responses to AZD1222 COVID-19 vaccine. Sequencing used immunoSEQ multiplex PCR; TCRdb keeps in-frame clones, though not all of them. The sample shows 70,000 to 90,000 clones, approximately 78% of them seen only once. The CDR3 spans 14 residues. CDR1 SGHRS and CDR2 YFSETQ come from the germline V gene. Trimming shortened V by 1 base and J by 1 base, and 5 bases separated the two germline ends. V gene TRBV5-1 combines with J gene TRBJ2-2; D is ambiguous. The material sequenced was peripheral blood, taken on day 0 of AZD1222 vaccination. The sequence was obtained from an adult in good health. The CDR3 DNA sequence: TGCGCCAGCAGCTTGTTGGGGAACACCGGGGAGCTGTTTTTT. It is translated as CASSLLGNTGELFF.